What follows are 11 T cell receptor beta chains derived from one specimen sequenced in a study of blood T cell repertoires in COVID-19. The method was immunoSEQ multiplex PCR; TCRdb's version includes in-frame clones alone and lacks a portion of them. The sample carries 30,000 to 35,000 clones, about 88% recorded once. Sequencing was done on a sample of peripheral blood. All receptors come from a man in his sixties or seventies with acute or convalescent COVID-19.

The V and J genes are TRBV28 and TRBJ2-1; TRBD1 might be the D (5 bases). The CDR3 extends over 19 amino acids. CDR1 and CDR2 (germline): MDHEN, SYDVKM. Between the trimmed V and J ends, which lost 4 bases and 0 bases, there was a span of 22 bases. In nucleotides, the CDR3 is TGTGCCAGCAGTTCAGTATCGCCTAGGAGCGACAGCTCCTACAATGAGCAGTTCTTC. Residues: CASSSVSPRSDSSYNEQFF.

The gene calls are TRBV6-5 and TRBJ1-2, with TRBD1 matching over 7 bases. Germline V gene sequence: CDR1 MNHEY, CDR2 SVGAGI. Trimming cost V 5 bases and J 3 bases; bases outside gene matches: 9. The CDR3 totals 15 residues. CDR3 sequence: CASSPGTADYYGYTF. CDR3 bases: TGTGCCAGCAGTCCGGGGACAGCCGATTACTATGGCTACACCTTC.

The chain recombines TRBV27 with TRBJ1-3; no clear D. The V gene lost 10 bases and the J gene lost 3 bases, with 19 bases spanning the gap. CDR1 is MNHEY, CDR2 SMNVEV, per germline (reference sequence). CDR3 length: 15 residues. In nucleotides, the CDR3 is TGTGCCAACGCGGCTAAGTTCAGACGTGGAAACACCATATATTTT. This gives the protein CANAAKFRRGNTIYF.

The chain recombines TRBV7-8 with TRBJ1-1, with 8 bases fitting TRBD1. After removal of 0 bases from V and 4 bases from J, the junction contained 16 bases not matched to a gene. The CDR3 is made up of 19 amino acids. In germline, CDR1 is SGHVS, CDR2 FQNEAQ. The chain's CDR3 is CASSLAKGQAYRGGTEAFF. CDR3 coding DNA: TGTGCCAGCAGCTTAGCCAAGGGACAGGCCTATCGCGGTGGCACTGAAGCTTTCTTT.

V and J are TRBV27 and TRBJ1-1, with D tentatively TRBD1 (6 bases). CDR1 is MNHEY, CDR2 SMNVEV, per germline (reference sequence). The CDR3 consists of 13 residues. V lost 5 bases and J lost 6, with 13 bases in between. This CDR3 reads CASSPGVLAEAFF. The DNA of the CDR3 is TGTGCCAGCAGTCCAGGGGTTCTCGCTGAAGCTTTCTTT.

V usage is TRBV5-4 and J usage is TRBJ1-6; D call uncertain. The CDR3 consists of 18 residues. Trimming took off 0 bases at V and 0 bases at J, with 13 bases between the two ends. Germline assignment: CDR1 SGHNT and CDR2 YYREEE (reference sequence). CDR3 region: CASSLGGPRSSYNSPLHF. The CDR3 DNA follows: TGTGCCAGCAGCTTGGGAGGCCCCAGAAGCTCCTATAATTCACCCCTCCACTTT.

The chain is built from TRBV28 and TRBJ1-3; TRBD1 is a possible D gene (6 bases). V was shortened by 2 bases and J by 0 bases, with 11 bases between the two germline ends. The CDR3 is made up of 16 amino acids. Germline V CDR1 and CDR2: MDHEN, SYDVKM. The CDR3 coding sequence is TGTGCCAGCAGTTTACCGGGGGGCCTCTCTGGAAACACCATATATTTT. Its protein is CASSLPGGLSGNTIYF. The full variable domain, in which reference TRBV28 and TRBJ1-3 provide the parts outside the CDR3, is DVKVTQSSRYLVKRTGEKVFLECVQDMDHENMFWYRQDPGLGLRLIYFSYDVKMKEKGDIPEGYSVSREKKERFSLILESASTNQTSMYLCASSLPGGLSGNTIYFGEGSWLTVV.

The chain links TRBV5-1 to TRBJ1-1, with 7 bases fitting TRBD1. This CDR3 has 13 amino acids. Germline CDR1 and CDR2: SGHRS and YFSETQ. V was pared by 4 bases and J by 3 bases, with 3 bases of the junction left unmatched. The CDR3 sequence is CASSHQGDTEAFF. CDR3 DNA: TGCGCCAGCAGCCATCAGGGGGACACTGAAGCTTTCTTT.

The V and J genes are TRBV30 and TRBJ1-1, with 7 bases that match TRBD1. Germline V gene sequence: CDR1 GTSNPN, CDR2 SVGIG (reference sequence). Losses at the gene ends were 1 base for V and 1 base for J; bases not matched to a gene: 18. The CDR3 runs 19 residues. Here the CDR3 DNA reads TGTGCCTGGAGTGCCCCAAGTTTACAGGGGTTTCGACAGAACACTGAAGCTTTCTTT. Translating it yields CAWSAPSLQGFRQNTEAFF.

The chain couples TRBV4-3 to TRBJ2-7; 14 positions match TRBD2. Trimming removed 4 bases from V and 4 bases from J; junction bases left unmatched: 3. Germline CDR1 and CDR2: LGHNA and YSLEER. CDR3 length equals 15 residues. CDR3 region: CASSPGLAGVYEQYF. CDR3 in DNA: TGCGCCAGCAGCCCGGGACTAGCGGGAGTATACGAGCAGTACTTC.

The gene calls are TRBV28 and TRBJ1-6; D possibly corresponds to TRBD1 (5 bases). The CDR3 length is 15 residues. The ends were cut back, 6 bases at V and 1 base at J, with 10 bases in the middle. Germline V CDR1 and CDR2: MDHEN, SYDVKM. CDR3 residues: CASRPRVSYNSPLHF. The CDR3 nucleotides are TGTGCCAGCAGACCCAGGGTGTCCTATAATTCACCCCTCCACTTT.